This TCR beta chain was recorded in a study of cytomegalovirus exposure and HLA in healthy donors. General study points: Likely technical artifact: a cluster of highly shared sequence variants. A link between a missense DCLRE1C variant and TCR beta V- and J-gene trimming emerged from a later analysis.

The V gene lost 2 bases and the J gene lost 7 bases, with 15 bases spanning the gap. This CDR3 has 13 residues. In germline, CDR1 is GTSNPN, CDR2 SVGIG (reference sequence). The PCR made use of 60 Vbeta and 13 Jbeta primers. Libraries were prepared by immunoSEQ multiplex PCR; TCRdb keeps only in-frame clonotypes and omits some of them. Among about 200,000 clones, roughly 80% were seen once, and the ten largest hold approximately 2%. In the case of this clone: Its antigen is undetermined. Since no conserved phenylalanine or tryptophan closes the CDR3, a read error is the likely cause.

V usage is TRBV30 and J usage is TRBJ2-7; D call uncertain. Source material: PBMCs. This sequence was found in a woman under 40 in good health and CMV-seropositive. CDR3 nucleotide sequence: TGTGCCTGGAGTTCACGCCCCTTCGAGGAGCAGTACCTC. Translating gives CAWSSRPFEEQYL.